The next 3 T cell receptor beta chains were all read from a single sample in a study of CD4 and CD8 cells across lung adenocarcinoma regions (dated by TCRdb to the late 2010s). The library was obtained by PCR. Sequenced using a HiSeq X Ten. TCRdb handled the public reads itself, with Q25 trimming in fastp and clone calling in MiXCR, and kept productive beta chains. CDR3 protein duplicates are merged, each entry listing the most common genes and DNA. The sample table contains roughly 3,300 distinct CDR3 sequences; only one count was recorded for roughly three fifths of them. Roughly a third of the sample is held by the ten biggest clonotypes. What was sequenced was CD4+ T cells from the center of a lung tumor. The meaning of the sample's cell subset or site label: tumor center region. The receptor source for this set is a female donor with lung adenocarcinoma. The CD4 and CD8 labels of this study may be unreliable.

The chain carries TRBV6-1 and TRBJ2-3, with D perhaps matching TRBD2 (6 bases). TRBJ2-7 explains the end of the DNA better; the J call may be wrong. The CDR3 runs 14 residues. The germline V gene encodes CDR1 MNHNS and CDR2 SASEGT. The CDR3 here is CAGSGASDQDTQYF. The CDR3 DNA sequence: TGTGCGGGCAGTGGGGCTAGCGACCAAGATACGCAGTACTTC.

This chain joins TRBV12-3 or TRBV12-4 and TRBJ1-1; no clear D. V dropped 5 bases and J dropped 9 bases, with 10 bases sitting between them. The CDR3 is 11 residues long. CDR3 bases: TGTGCCAGCAGTAGCCAGAGAAAAGCTTTCTTT. Protein: CASSSQRKAFF.

Details on this clonotype: Relative to the germline gene, one junction end is altered; a read error may explain this. V gene TRBV27 combines with J gene TRBJ2-1; perhaps TRBD2 as D (7 bases). The end of the DNA is better explained by TRBJ2-5, so the J call may be wrong. Germline CDR1 reads MNHEY; CDR2 reads SMNVEV (reference sequence). This CDR3 is 14 amino acids long. This CDR3 is CAGSGTRDQDTQYF. The CDR3 nucleotides are TGTGCGGGGAGCGGGACACGGGACCAAGACACCCAGTACTTC.